A selection of T cell receptor beta chains follows, all from one sample in a study of cytomegalovirus exposure and HLA in healthy donors. Clones were read by immunoSEQ multiplex PCR, and TCRdb kept only the in-frame ones, dropping some. The sample has approximately 140,000 clones, approximately 70% seen once. Sequencing used PBMCs. These receptors were collected from a woman in her forties in good health and CMV-seronegative. The CDR3 runs from the conserved cysteine through the conserved F or W. D genes are given only for firm matches. Rows give clone size only sometimes, using once, few, many, or a class for an expanded clone.

TRBV2	TRBJ2-3	TRBD1	NA	TGTGCCAGCAGTGAGGCCGGGACAGGGGGCCTAACGCAGTATTTT	CASSEAGTGGLTQYF
TRBV19	TRBJ1-2	TRBD1	NA	TGTGCCAGTAGTAAACCGGGACAGGGGAGGAACTATGGCTACACCTTC	CASSKPGQGRNYGYTF
TRBV5-1	TRBJ2-1	TRBD2	once	TGCGCCAGCAGCTTGGGGGCGGGGGTGGACAATGAGCAGTTCTTC	CASSLGAGVDNEQFF
TRBV5-1	TRBJ1-1	TRBD1	NA	TGCGCCAGCAGCTTGAGGGGACAGGGGATTGAAGCTTTCTTT	CASSLRGQGIEAFF
TRBV2	TRBJ2-1	NA	NA	TGTGCCAGCAGTGAAGGGCGGGTAAGGAAAAATGAGCAGTTCTTC	CASSEGRVRKNEQFF
TRBV5-1	TRBJ2-3	TRBD2	NA	TGCGCCAGCAGCGTCACTAGCGGGGGGACCACAGATACGCAGTATTTT	CASSVTSGGTTDTQYF
TRBV2	TRBJ2-1	TRBD2	NA	TGTGCCAGCAGTATCGGGACTAGCGGGGGGGCCGCGCAGTTCTTC	CASSIGTSGGAAQFF
TRBV6-1	TRBJ2-5	TRBD2	NA	TGTGCCAGCAGTTGGCAGCGGGAGGTTCAAGAGACCCAGTACTTC	CASSWQREVQETQYF
TRBV6-4	TRBJ2-2	NA	NA	TGTGCCAGCAGTGACTCTGACTCCGGGGAGCTGTTTTTT	CASSDSDSGELFF
TRBV6-1	TRBJ2-1	TRBD2	NA	TGTGCCAGCAGTCTTGGGGGACTATTCTACAATGAGCAGTTCTTC	CASSLGGLFYNEQFF
TRBV11-3	TRBJ1-1	NA	once	TGTGCCAGCAGTCAAGGGGGGGGCCCGGCCTACACTGAAGCTTTCTTT	CASSQGGGPAYTEAFF
TRBV4-2	TRBJ1-1	NA	few	TGTGCCAGCAGCCAAGAACGATCTCGGGTCACTGAAGCTTTCTTT	CASSQERSRVTEAFF
TRBV6-5	TRBJ1-1	NA	NA	TGTGCCAGCTCCGCGGCGGGTAACACTGAAGCTTTCTTT	CASSAAGNTEAFF
TRBV29-1	TRBJ2-5	TRBD1	NA	TGCAGCGTTGAAGATAGGACAGGGCGGGAGACCCAGTACTTC	CSVEDRTGRETQYF
TRBV27	TRBJ2-1	NA	NA	TGTGCCAGCAGTCTAGACCCAGGGGTCCGAGAGGGCAATGAGCAGTTCTTC	CASSLDPGVREGNEQFF
TRBV5-6	TRBJ1-1	NA	NA	TGTGCCAGCAGCTTGTTGAAGACAGCAGAAGCTTTCTTT	CASSLLKTAEAFF
TRBV2	TRBJ2-1	TRBD2	few	TGTGCCAGCAGTGGGCGACTAGCGGGTTCCTACAATGAGCAGTTCTTC	CASSGRLAGSYNEQFF
TRBV4-1	TRBJ2-7	TRBD2	once	TGCGCCAGCAGCCAAGAGTCTAGCGGGGGGTTCGACGAGCAGTACTTC	CASSQESSGGFDEQYF
TRBV7-9	TRBJ1-1	TRBD1	NA	TGTGCCATCCCTACAGGGGAAACTGAAGCTTTCTTT	CAIPTGETEAFF
TRBV6-6	TRBJ1-2	NA	NA	TGTGCCAGCAGTTACGGACAGCCCAACTATGGCTACACCTTC	CASSYGQPNYGYTF
TRBV10-3	TRBJ1-3	NA	once	TGTGCCATCATGGAGGGGGGGCGTTCTGGAAACACCATATATTTT	CAIMEGGRSGNTIYF
TRBV4-2	TRBJ2-1	TRBD2	NA	TGTGCCAGCAGCCAAGATTGGCGGACTAGCGGGGTTGGCAGTGAGCAGTTCTTC	CASSQDWRTSGVGSEQFF
TRBV6-5	TRBJ1-3	NA	few	TGTGCCAGCAGTTCGACCCCTCGGGGCTCTGGAAACACCATATATTTT	CASSSTPRGSGNTIYF
TRBV9	TRBJ2-5	NA	NA	TGTGCCAGCAGCGTAGGGGGGCTCCAAGAGACCCAGTACTTC	CASSVGGLQETQYF
TRBV7-2	TRBJ2-5	NA	NA	TGTGCCAGCAGCCAACGAGGAACCCAAGAGACCCAGTACTTC	CASSQRGTQETQYF
TRBV18	TRBJ1-2	NA	NA	TGTGCCAGCTCACTTGACAGGACTTTTAACTATGGCTACACCTTC	CASSLDRTFNYGYTF
TRBV7-2	TRBJ2-2	TRBD2	NA	TGTGCCAGCAGCCCCCGTCTAGCGGGAGGCACCGGGGAGCTGTTTTTT	CASSPRLAGGTGELFF
TRBV7-2	TRBJ2-5	NA	NA	TGTGCCAGCAGCCGGAAGAGAGGTCCGCAAGAGACCCAGTACTTC	CASSRKRGPQETQYF
TRBV7-9	TRBJ2-3	NA	NA	TGTGCCAGCAGCTTAGTGGGACACACTTCCACAGATACGCAGTATTTT	CASSLVGHTSTDTQYF
TRBV19	TRBJ1-1	NA	NA	TGTGCCAGTAGTATCGGGGGGAACACTGAAGCTTTCTTT	CASSIGGNTEAFF
TRBV5-4	TRBJ2-1	TRBD1	NA	TGTGCCAGCAGCGACCGGGACAGATCCTACAATGAGCAGTTCTTC	CASSDRDRSYNEQFF
TRBV21-1	TRBJ1-6	NA	NA	TGTGCCAGCGCCGTCGACCCCACTGCAGACATTACTCCCTCACCCCTCCACTTT	CASAVDPTADITPSPLHF
TRBV7-9	TRBJ1-1	NA	once	TGTGCCAGCAGCTTCAGGACGGAGGGAACTGAAGCTTTCTTT	CASSFRTEGTEAFF
TRBV9	TRBJ2-1	NA	NA	TGTGCCAGCAGCACATCAGGGACTGGAACCAATGAGCAGTTCTTC	CASSTSGTGTNEQFF
TRBV2	TRBJ2-4	TRBD1	NA	TGTGCCAGCAGCCGGGACAGGGGGCTCCCCAAAAACATTCAGTACTTC	CASSRDRGLPKNIQYF
TRBV27	TRBJ2-7	TRBD2	once	TGTGCCAGCAGTTGGACTAGCGGGGGTTACGAGCAGTACTTC	CASSWTSGGYEQYF
TRBV2	TRBJ2-1	TRBD2	NA	TGTGCCAGCAGTTTTAGCGGGGGGGAAGTAGGTGAGCAGTTCTTC	CASSFSGGEVGEQFF
TRBV6-6	TRBJ2-3	NA	once	TGTGCCAGCAGTTACAACAGTCCAGATACGCAGTATTTT	CASSYNSPDTQYF
TRBV10-3	TRBJ1-5	NA	NA	TGTGCCATCAGCGCCGACAGAGACAGTCAGCCCCAGCATTTT	CAISADRDSQPQHF
TRBV19	TRBJ1-2	TRBD1	NA	TGTGCCAGTATGAAAGGGACAGGGAGTGCCTATGGCTACACCTTC	CASMKGTGSAYGYTF
TRBV7-9	TRBJ1-1	NA	NA	TGTGCCAGCACTCCGGGGAGAGCGAACACTGAAGCTTTCTTT	CASTPGRANTEAFF
TRBV6-1	TRBJ2-7	TRBD1	NA	TGTGCCAGCACCGACAGGGCCGTTTACTCCTACGAGCAGTACTTC	CASTDRAVYSYEQYF
TRBV2	TRBJ2-7	NA	NA	TGTGCCAGCCAAAAAGCAGGGTCCTACGAGCAGTACTTC	CASQKAGSYEQYF
TRBV7-2	TRBJ1-1	NA	NA	TGTGCCAGCAGCTACGACAGAAGGGTTTTCGCTGAAGCTTTCTTT	CASSYDRRVFAEAFF
TRBV10-3	TRBJ2-1	TRBD2	NA	TGTGCCATCAGTGAGTCCCGGACTAGCAATGAGCAGTTCTTC	CAISESRTSNEQFF
TRBV5-1	TRBJ2-1	TRBD2	NA	TGCGCCAGCAGCTTGGCTGCTAGCGGGTATAGCTCCTACAATGAGCAGTTCTTC	CASSLAASGYSSYNEQFF
TRBV6-1	TRBJ1-1	NA	NA	TGTGCCAGCAGTGAATCTGTGAACACTGAAGCTTTCTTT	CASSESVNTEAFF
TRBV6-6	TRBJ1-3	NA	NA	TGTGCCAGCAGTTACGGTGGGGCCGACTCTGGAAACACCATATATTTT	CASSYGGADSGNTIYF
TRBV29-1	TRBJ1-2	NA	few	TGCAGCGTTCTCCGGGACACTAGGGAGGGAGTCTATGGCTACACCTTC	CSVLRDTREGVYGYTF
TRBV4-1	TRBJ1-1	NA	NA	TGCGCCAGCAGCCCCCGCCCGGGTTTGAACACTGAAGCTTTCTTT	CASSPRPGLNTEAFF
TRBV19	TRBJ1-5	NA	few	TGTGCCAGTAGTATTGAGGGTATGAGCAATCAGCCCCAGCATTTT	CASSIEGMSNQPQHF
TRBV18	TRBJ1-1	NA	few	TGTGCCAGCTCACCAGAAACAGGCTTGAACACTGAAGCTTTCTTT	CASSPETGLNTEAFF
TRBV19	TRBJ2-3	TRBD2	NA	TGTGCCAGTAGTATATCGGGCGGGGGGGATTACACGCAGTATTTT	CASSISGGGDYTQYF
TRBV4-1	TRBJ1-2	TRBD1	NA	TGCGCCAGCAGCCGGGACAGGCGGAACTATGGCTACACCTTC	CASSRDRRNYGYTF